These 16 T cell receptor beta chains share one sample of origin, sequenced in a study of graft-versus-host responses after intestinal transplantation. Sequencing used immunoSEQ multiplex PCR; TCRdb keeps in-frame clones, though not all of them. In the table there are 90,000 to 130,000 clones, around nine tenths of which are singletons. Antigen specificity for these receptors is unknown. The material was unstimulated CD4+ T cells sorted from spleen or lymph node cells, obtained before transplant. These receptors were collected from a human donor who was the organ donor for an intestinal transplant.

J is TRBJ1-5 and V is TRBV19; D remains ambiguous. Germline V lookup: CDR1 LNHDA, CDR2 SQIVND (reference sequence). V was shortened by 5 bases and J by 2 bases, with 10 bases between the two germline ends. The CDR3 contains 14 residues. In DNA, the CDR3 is TGTGCCAGTAGTCCGACGTACGGCAATCAGCCCCAGCATTTT. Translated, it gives CASSPTYGNQPQHF.

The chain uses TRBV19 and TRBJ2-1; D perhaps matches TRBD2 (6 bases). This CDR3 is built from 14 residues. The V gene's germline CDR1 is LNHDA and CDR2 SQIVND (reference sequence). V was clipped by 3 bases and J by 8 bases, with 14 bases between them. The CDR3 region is CASSIPGGLYEQFF. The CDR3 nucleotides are TGTGCCAGTAGTATCCCCGGAGGGCTCTATGAGCAGTTCTTC.

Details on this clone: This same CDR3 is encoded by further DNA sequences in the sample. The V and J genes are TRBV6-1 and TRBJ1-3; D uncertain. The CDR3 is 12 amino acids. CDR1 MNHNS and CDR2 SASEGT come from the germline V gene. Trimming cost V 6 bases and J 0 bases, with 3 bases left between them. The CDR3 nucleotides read TGTGCCAGCAGGGGCTCTGGAAACACCATATATTTT. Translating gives CASRGSGNTIYF.

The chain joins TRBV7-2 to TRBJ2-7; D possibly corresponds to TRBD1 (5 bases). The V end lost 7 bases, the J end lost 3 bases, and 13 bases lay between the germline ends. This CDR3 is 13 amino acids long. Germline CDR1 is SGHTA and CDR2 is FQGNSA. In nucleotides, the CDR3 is TGTGCCAGCACCCCAGGGTGGGGCTACGAGCAGTACTTC. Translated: CASTPGWGYEQYF.

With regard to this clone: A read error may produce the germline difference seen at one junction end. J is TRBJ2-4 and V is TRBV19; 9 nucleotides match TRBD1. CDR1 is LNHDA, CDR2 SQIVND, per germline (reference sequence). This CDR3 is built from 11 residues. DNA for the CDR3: TGTGCCAGTAGTATTAGGGACAGGGCTGACTTC. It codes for CASSIRDRADF.

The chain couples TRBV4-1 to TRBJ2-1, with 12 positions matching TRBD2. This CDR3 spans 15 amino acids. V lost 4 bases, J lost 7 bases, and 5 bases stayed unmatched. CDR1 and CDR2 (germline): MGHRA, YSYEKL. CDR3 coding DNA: TGCGCCAGCAGCCCTTTTGGACTAGCGGGAAATGAGCAGTTCTTC. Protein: CASSPFGLAGNEQFF.

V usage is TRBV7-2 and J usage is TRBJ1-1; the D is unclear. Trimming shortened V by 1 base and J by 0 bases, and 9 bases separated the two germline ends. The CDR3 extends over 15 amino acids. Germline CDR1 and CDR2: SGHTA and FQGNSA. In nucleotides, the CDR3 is TGTGCCAGCAGCTTAGTCGGATCCATGAACACTGAAGCTTTCTTT. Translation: CASSLVGSMNTEAFF.

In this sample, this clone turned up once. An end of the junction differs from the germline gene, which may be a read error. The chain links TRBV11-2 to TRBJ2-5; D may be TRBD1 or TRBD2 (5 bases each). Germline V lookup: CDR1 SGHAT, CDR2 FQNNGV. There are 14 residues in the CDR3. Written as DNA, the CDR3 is TGTGCCAGCAGCTTAGATCGGGACCAAGGGACCCAGTACTTC. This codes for CASSLDRDQGTQYF. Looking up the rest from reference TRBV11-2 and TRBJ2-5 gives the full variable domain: EAGVAQSPRYKIIEKRQSVAFWCNPISGHATLYWYQQILGQGPKLLIQFQNNGVVDDSQLPKDRFSAERLKGVDSTLKIQPAKLEDSAVYLCASSLDRDQGTQYFGPGTRLLVL.

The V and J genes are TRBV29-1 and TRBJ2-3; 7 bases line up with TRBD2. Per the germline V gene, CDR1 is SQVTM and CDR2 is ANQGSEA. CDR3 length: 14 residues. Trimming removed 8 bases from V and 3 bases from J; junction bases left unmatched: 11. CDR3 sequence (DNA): TGCAGCATCACGAGCGGGGTGGGGACAGATACGCAGTATTTT. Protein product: CSITSGVGTDTQYF.

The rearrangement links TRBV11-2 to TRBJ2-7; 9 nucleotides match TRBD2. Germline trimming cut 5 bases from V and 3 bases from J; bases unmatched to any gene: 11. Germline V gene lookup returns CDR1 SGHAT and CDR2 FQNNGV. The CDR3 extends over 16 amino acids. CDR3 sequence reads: CASSHLKTSGDYEQYF. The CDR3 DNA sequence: TGTGCCAGCAGCCATCTAAAGACTAGCGGAGACTACGAGCAGTACTTC.

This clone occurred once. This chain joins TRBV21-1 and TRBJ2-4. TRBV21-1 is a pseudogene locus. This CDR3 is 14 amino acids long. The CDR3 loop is CASSKQLAKNIQYF. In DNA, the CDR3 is TGTGCCAGCAGCAAACAGCTAGCCAAAAACATTCAGTACTTC.

In nucleotides, the CDR3 is TGCGCCAGCAGCTCGGGACAGGGGCTATCGGACACTGAAGCTTTCTTT. This sequence encodes CASSSGQGLSDTEAFF. The chain joins TRBV5-1 to TRBJ1-1, with 10 bases that match TRBD1. Per germline, CDR1 SGHRS and CDR2 YFSETQ. This CDR3 region has 16 residues. Losses at the gene ends were 3 bases for V and 3 bases for J; bases not matched to a gene: 8.

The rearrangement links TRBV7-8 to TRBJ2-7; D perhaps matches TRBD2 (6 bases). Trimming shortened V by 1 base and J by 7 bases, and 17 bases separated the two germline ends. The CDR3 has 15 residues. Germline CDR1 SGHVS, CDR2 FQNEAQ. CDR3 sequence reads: CASSLGGTGEWEQYF. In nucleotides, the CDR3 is TGTGCCAGCAGCTTAGGAGGGACGGGAGAATGGGAGCAGTACTTC.

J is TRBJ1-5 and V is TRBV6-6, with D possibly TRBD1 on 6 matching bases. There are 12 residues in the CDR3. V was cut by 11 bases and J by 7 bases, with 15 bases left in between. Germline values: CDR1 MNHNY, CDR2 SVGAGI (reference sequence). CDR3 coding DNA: TGTGCCGCTGAGGGGGGGAGGCAGCCCCAGCATTTT. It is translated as CAAEGGRQPQHF.

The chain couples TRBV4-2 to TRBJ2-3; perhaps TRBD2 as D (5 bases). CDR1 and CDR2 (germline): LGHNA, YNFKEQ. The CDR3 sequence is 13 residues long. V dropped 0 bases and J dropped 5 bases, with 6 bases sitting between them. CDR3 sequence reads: CASSQDEGDTQYF. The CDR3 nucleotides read TGTGCCAGCAGCCAAGATGAGGGAGATACGCAGTATTTT.

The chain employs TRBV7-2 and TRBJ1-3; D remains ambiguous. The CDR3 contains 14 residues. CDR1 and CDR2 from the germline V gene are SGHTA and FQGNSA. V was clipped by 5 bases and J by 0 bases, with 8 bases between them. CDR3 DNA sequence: TGTGCCAGCAGCCGAGCGGGCTCTGGAAACACCATATATTTT. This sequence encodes CASSRAGSGNTIYF.